This T cell receptor (beta chain) originates from a study of blood T cell repertoires in COVID-19. The wider study: PBMCs, B-cell-depleted T cells, or T cells were the source of the cDNA or gDNA that made up the material.

Germline V gene lookup returns CDR1 SGDLS and CDR2 YYNGEE. The V gene lost 3 bases and the J gene lost 5 bases, with 15 bases spanning the gap. The CDR3 extends over 15 amino acids. How the authors handled the data: Nucleated cell counts were estimated from reference gene primer amplification. TCRdb's copy holds only in-frame clones and misses some; the assay was immunoSEQ multiplex PCR. The V and J calls and clone size are taken from that table; D and trimming were inferred from the DNA. The repertoire includes about 65,000 clones, roughly 77% of them detected once, and 14% to 15% sits in the top ten.

The source material was peripheral blood. This receptor was identified in a man older than 75 with acute or convalescent COVID-19. The chain carries TRBV9 and TRBJ2-1, with a weak D call TRBD2 (6 bases). The CDR3 protein is CASSDWGERHNEQFF. CDR3 nucleotide sequence: TGTGCCAGCAGCGACTGGGGGGAAAGACACAATGAGCAGTTCTTC.